Shown below are 13 T cell receptor beta chains from a single sample sequenced in a study of T cell responses to AZD1222 COVID-19 vaccine. This table comes from immunoSEQ multiplex PCR, and its TCRdb copy is limited to in-frame clones, with some not included. The data show 100,000 to 150,000 clones, around 94% seen once. This material consisted of peripheral blood, taken on day 0 of AZD1222 vaccination. These receptors were taken from an adult in good health.

The chain uses TRBV7-9 and TRBJ2-7; TRBD1 matches 10 bases. The CDR3 extends over 15 amino acids. The trim removed 1 base at V and 2 bases at J, leaving 2 bases unmatched. The germline gives CDR1 SEHNR, CDR2 FQNEAQ (reference sequence). The CDR3 nucleotides read TGTGCCAGCAGCTTAGAGGGGACAGGGGCCTACGAGCAGTACTTC. It yields the protein CASSLEGTGAYEQYF.

The genes are TRBV6-1 and TRBJ2-5, with D possibly being TRBD1 (6 bases). This CDR3 is 14 amino acids long. V lost 1 base and J 9 bases, leaving 15 bases between the germline ends. Germline CDR1 is MNHNS and CDR2 is SASEGT. CDR3 residues: CASSEGTARRAQYF. DNA of the CDR3: TGTGCCAGCAGTGAAGGGACAGCCCGAAGGGCCCAGTACTTC.

CDR3 loop: CASSLFESLTYEQYF. The CDR3 nucleotides are TGTGCCAGCAGCTTATTCGAGTCCTTAACCTACGAGCAGTACTTC. The rearrangement links TRBV7-9 to TRBJ2-7; D unclear. Trimming left V 2 bases short and J 2 bases short, with 13 bases between. The CDR3 spans 15 residues. Germline V lookup: CDR1 SEHNR, CDR2 FQNEAQ (reference sequence).

CDR3 amino acids: CASSQGTGREQYF. The DNA of the CDR3 is TGCGCCAGCAGCCAGGGGACAGGCCGCGAGCAGTACTTC. This chain connects TRBV4-3 to TRBJ2-7; TRBD1 matches 8 bases. The trim removed 3 bases at V and 6 bases at J, leaving 4 bases unmatched. The V gene's germline CDR1 is LGHNA and CDR2 YSLEER. This CDR3 has 13 residues.

The chain recombines TRBV3-1 (or the pseudogene TRBV3-2) with TRBJ2-1; D not resolved. The CDR3 has 15 amino acids. Germline loops: CDR1 LGHDT, CDR2 YNNKEL (reference sequence). V lost 3 bases and J 0 bases, leaving 9 bases between the germline ends. The CDR3 region is CASSQQVGSYNEQFF. CDR3 DNA sequence: TGTGCCAGCAGCCAGCAAGTGGGCTCCTACAATGAGCAGTTCTTC.

V usage is TRBV13 and J usage is TRBJ2-7, with D unresolved. Trimming stripped 8 bases from V and 3 bases from J, with 11 bases between. The CDR3 has 12 residues. Germline CDR1 and CDR2: PRHDT and FYEKMQ (reference sequence). CDR3 in amino acids: CASSQGVYEQYF. The CDR3 nucleotides read TGTGCCAGCTCCCAAGGAGTCTACGAGCAGTACTTC.

The rearrangement joins TRBV3-1 (or the pseudogene TRBV3-2) to TRBJ2-3; TRBD1 agrees at 9 bases. J was trimmed by 7 bases and V by 4 bases; bases with no gene match: 12. CDR3 size: 16 residues. The germline V gene encodes CDR1 LGHDT and CDR2 YNNKEL (reference sequence). CDR3 nucleotide sequence: TGTGCCAGCAGCCGAGACGCCGGGACAGGGTTGAATACGCAGTATTTT. It specifies CASSRDAGTGLNTQYF.

The genes are TRBV9 and TRBJ2-1; the D gene is possibly TRBD2 (6 bases). V lost 0 bases, J lost 3 bases, and 13 bases lay in between. The CDR3 length is 16 residues. Germline V gene lookup returns CDR1 SGDLS and CDR2 YYNGEE. The CDR3 loop is CASSVGGGAFYNEQFF. The CDR3 DNA reads TGTGCCAGCAGCGTAGGAGGAGGGGCTTTCTACAATGAGCAGTTCTTC.

The chain couples TRBV19 to TRBJ1-4; TRBD1 is a possible D gene (5 bases). Trimming removed 6 bases from V and 0 bases from J, with 11 bases in between. CDR3 length: 15 amino acids. Germline values: CDR1 LNHDA, CDR2 SQIVND (reference sequence). CDR3 sequence reads: CASSVGQATNEKLFF. CDR3 DNA: TGTGCCAGTAGCGTGGGGCAGGCAACTAATGAAAAACTGTTTTTT.

This chain joins TRBV2 and TRBJ1-6; D is undetermined. The ends were cut back, 3 bases at V and 6 bases at J, with 6 bases in the middle. The CDR3 is 13 residues long. CDR1 is SNHLY and CDR2 is FYNNEI in the germline V gene. The CDR3 sequence: CASSEEGNSPLHF. For the CDR3, the DNA is TGTGCCAGCAGTGAGGAGGGTAATTCACCCCTCCACTTT.

The genes are TRBV2 and TRBJ2-1; TRBD2 matches 10 bases. Trimming took 8 bases from V and 4 from J; bases not matched to a gene: 8. The CDR3 is 15 residues long. Germline-derived CDR1 and CDR2 are SNHLY and FYNNEI. The CDR3 spells CASGSSGSRYNEQFF. CDR3 in DNA: TGTGCCAGCGGGTCTAGCGGGAGTCGTTACAATGAGCAGTTCTTC.

The chain carries TRBV20-1 and TRBJ2-1, with D unclear. The V gene lost 3 bases and the J gene lost 4 bases, with 16 bases spanning the gap. The germline CDR1 and CDR2 sequences are DFQATT and SNEGSKA (reference sequence). The CDR3 covers 15 residues. CDR3 coding DNA: TGCAGTGCTAGTTGGTCGGGCATGTCGTACAATGAGCAGTTCTTC. Translating gives CSASWSGMSYNEQFF.

The chain uses TRBV5-6 and TRBJ2-7; 8 nucleotides line up with TRBD2. CDR3 length equals 15 residues. CDR1 SGHDT and CDR2 YYEEEE come from the germline V gene. The V gene end was trimmed by 4 bases and the J gene end by 5 bases; junction bases not matched to a gene: 11. The CDR3 DNA reads TGTGCCAGCAGCCCAAGAGCGGGAGTCCCCCACGAGCAGTACTTC. Translating gives CASSPRAGVPHEQYF. The full variable domain, with the rest looked up from reference TRBV5-6 and TRBJ2-7, is DAGVTQSPTHLIKTRGQQVTLRCSPKSGHDTVSWYQQALGQGPQFIFQYYEEEERQRGNFPDRFSGHQFPNYSSELNVNALLLGDSALYLCASSPRAGVPHEQYFGPGTRLTVT.